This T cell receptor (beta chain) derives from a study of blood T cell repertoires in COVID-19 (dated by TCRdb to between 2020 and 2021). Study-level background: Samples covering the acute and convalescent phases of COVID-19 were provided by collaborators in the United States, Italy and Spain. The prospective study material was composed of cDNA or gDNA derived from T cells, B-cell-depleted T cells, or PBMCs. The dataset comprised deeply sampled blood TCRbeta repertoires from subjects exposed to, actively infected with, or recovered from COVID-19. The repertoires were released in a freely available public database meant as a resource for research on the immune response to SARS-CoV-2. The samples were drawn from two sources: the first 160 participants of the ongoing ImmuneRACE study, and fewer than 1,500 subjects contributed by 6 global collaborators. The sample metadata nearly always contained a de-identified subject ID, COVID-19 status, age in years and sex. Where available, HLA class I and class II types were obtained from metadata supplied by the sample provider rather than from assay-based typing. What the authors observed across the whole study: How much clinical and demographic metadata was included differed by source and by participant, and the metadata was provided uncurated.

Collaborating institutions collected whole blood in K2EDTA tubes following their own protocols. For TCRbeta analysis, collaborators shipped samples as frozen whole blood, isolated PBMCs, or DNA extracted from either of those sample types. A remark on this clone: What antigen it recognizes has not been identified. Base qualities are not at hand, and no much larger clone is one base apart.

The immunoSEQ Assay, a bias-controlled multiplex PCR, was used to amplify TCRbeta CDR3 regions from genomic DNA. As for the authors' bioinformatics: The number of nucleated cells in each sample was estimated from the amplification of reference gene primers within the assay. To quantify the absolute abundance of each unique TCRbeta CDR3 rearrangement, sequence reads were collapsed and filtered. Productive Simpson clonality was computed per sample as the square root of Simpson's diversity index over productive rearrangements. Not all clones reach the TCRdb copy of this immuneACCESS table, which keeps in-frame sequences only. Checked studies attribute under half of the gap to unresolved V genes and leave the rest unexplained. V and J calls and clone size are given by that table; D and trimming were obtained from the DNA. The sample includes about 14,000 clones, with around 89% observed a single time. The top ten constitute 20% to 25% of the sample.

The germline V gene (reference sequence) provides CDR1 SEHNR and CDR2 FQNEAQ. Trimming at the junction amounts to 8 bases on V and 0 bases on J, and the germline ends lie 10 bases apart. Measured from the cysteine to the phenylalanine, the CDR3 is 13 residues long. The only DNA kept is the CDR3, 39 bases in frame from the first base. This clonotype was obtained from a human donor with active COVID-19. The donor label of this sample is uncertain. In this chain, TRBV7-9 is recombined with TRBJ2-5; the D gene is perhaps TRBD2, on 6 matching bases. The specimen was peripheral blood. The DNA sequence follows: TGTGCCAGCGCGGGGAATAACCAAGAGACCCAGTACTTC. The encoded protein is CASAGNNQETQYF.